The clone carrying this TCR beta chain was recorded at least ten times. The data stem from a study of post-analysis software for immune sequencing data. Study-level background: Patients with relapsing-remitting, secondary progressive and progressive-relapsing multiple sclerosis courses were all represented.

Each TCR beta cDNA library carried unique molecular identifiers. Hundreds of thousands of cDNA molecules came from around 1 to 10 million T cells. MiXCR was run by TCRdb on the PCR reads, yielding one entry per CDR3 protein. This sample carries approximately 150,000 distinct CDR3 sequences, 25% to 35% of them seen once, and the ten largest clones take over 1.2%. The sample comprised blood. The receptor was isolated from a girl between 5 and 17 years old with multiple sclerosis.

CDR3 sequence (DNA): TGCGCCAGCAGCCAAGGTGACTATGGCTACACCTTC. Its translation is CASSQGDYGYTF. This chain connects TRBV4-1 to TRBJ1-2; no firm D call. The CDR3 sequence is 12 residues long. The germline V gene has CDR1 MGHRA and CDR2 YSYEKL. Trimming cost V 1 base and J 3 bases, with 3 bases left between them.